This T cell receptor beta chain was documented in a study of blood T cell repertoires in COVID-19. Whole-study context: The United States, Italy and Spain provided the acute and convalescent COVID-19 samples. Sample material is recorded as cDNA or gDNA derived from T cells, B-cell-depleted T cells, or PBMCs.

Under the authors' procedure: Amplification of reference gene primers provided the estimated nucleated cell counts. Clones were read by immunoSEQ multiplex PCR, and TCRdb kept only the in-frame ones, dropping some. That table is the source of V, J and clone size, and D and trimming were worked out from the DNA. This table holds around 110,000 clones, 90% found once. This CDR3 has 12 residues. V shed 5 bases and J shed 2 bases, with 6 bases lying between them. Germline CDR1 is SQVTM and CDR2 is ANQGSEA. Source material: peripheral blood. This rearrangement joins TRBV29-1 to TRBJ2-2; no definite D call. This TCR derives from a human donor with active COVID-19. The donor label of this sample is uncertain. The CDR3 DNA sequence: TGCAGCGTTATCCCAAACACCGGGGAGCTGTTTTTT. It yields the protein CSVIPNTGELFF.